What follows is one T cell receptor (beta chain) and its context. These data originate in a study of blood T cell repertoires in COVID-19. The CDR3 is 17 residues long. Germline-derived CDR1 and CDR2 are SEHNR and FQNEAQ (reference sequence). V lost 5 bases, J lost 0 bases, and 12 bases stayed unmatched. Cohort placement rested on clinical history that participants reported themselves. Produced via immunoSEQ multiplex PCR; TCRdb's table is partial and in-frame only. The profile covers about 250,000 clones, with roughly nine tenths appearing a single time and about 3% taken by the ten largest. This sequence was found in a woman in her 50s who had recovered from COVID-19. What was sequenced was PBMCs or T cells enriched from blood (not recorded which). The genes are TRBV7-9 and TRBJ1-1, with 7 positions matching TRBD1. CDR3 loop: CASSTHGTVGMNTEAFF. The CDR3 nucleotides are TGTGCCAGCAGCACACACGGGACAGTTGGCATGAACACTGAAGCTTTCTTT.